The 14 T cell receptor beta chains listed next were all sequenced from one sample in a study of beta chain features in type 1 diabetes. Expressed TCRB transcripts were sequenced after all isolated RNA was converted to cDNA. Sequencing used immunoSEQ multiplex PCR; TCRdb keeps in-frame clones, though not all of them. The repertoire holds about 340,000 clones, about 14% seen once, with roughly 0.015% in the top ten. The study's findings and limits: A moderate, significant TCRB CDR3 shortening appeared in type 1 diabetes across four CD4+ subsets.

What these receptors recognize is not known. The sequencing input was naive CD4+ T cells from blood. The receptor source for this set is a woman aged 18-29 years with type 1 diabetes.

Comments on this clone: Other DNA variants within this sample encode the same CDR3. J is TRBJ2-5 and V is TRBV9; TRBD1 matches at 10 bases. Germline values: CDR1 SGDLS, CDR2 YYNGEE. Trimming at V came to 3 bases and at J to 5 bases, leaving 7 bases not matched to a gene. The CDR3 length is 15 residues. Written as DNA, the CDR3 is TGTGCCAGCAGCGCAGGACAGGGGGTTGGGGAGACCCAGTACTTC. Protein sequence: CASSAGQGVGETQYF.

This clone was seen more than once but under ten times. This chain connects TRBV29-1 to TRBJ1-2; 7 bases agree with TRBD1. Germline CDR1 reads SQVTM; CDR2 reads ANQGSEA. The J segment lost 8 bases and the V segment lost 3 bases, leaving 6 bases of the junction unmatched. CDR3 length: 12 residues. The CDR3 nucleotides read TGCAGCGTTGATAAGGGGGCGGGGGGCTACACCTTC. The encoded protein is CSVDKGAGGYTF. The full variable domain, its missing parts supplied by reference TRBV29-1 and TRBJ1-2, is SAVISQKPSRDICQRGTSLTIQCQVDSQVTMMFWYRQQPGQSLTLIATANQGSEATYESGFVIDKFPISRPNLTFSTLTVSNMSPEDSSIYLCSVDKGAGGYTFGSGTRLTVV.

The genes are TRBV5-6 and TRBJ2-4; D is uncertain. V lost 4 bases to trimming and J lost 0 bases, with 5 bases between them. The CDR3 is 13 amino acids. Germline CDR1 reads SGHDT; CDR2 reads YYEEEE. CDR3 DNA: TGTGCCAGCAGCCAAATAGCCAAAAACATTCAGTACTTC. It specifies CASSQIAKNIQYF.

This CDR3 is CAWSLNEKLFF. CDR3 nucleotide sequence: TGTGCCTGGAGCCTCAATGAAAAACTGTTTTTT. The J gene is TRBJ1-4, the V gene TRBV30; no reliable D call. Germline CDR1 reads GTSNPN; CDR2 reads SVGIG (reference sequence). Trimming cost V 3 bases and J 5 bases, with 4 bases left between them. CDR3 length equals 11 residues.

This clone has only a few counts. This chain connects TRBV19 to TRBJ2-7; 10 positions match TRBD1. V lost 6 bases and J lost 2; bases outside the gene matches: 13. The length of the CDR3 is 17 residues. Per germline, CDR1 LNHDA and CDR2 SQIVND (reference sequence). The CDR3 DNA reads as TGTGCCAGTAGGGGACGACCGGGACAGGGGATCGCCTACGAGCAGTACTTC. Protein: CASRGRPGQGIAYEQYF. The full variable domain, with the rest looked up from reference TRBV19 and TRBJ2-7, is DGGITQSPKYLFRKEGQNVTLSCEQNLNHDAMYWYRQDPGQGLRLIYYSQIVNDFQKGDIAEGYSVSREKKESFPLTVTSAQKNPTAFYLCASRGRPGQGIAYEQYFGPGTRLTVT.

The V gene is TRBV5-6, the J gene TRBJ1-5; D gene ambiguous. CDR3 length equals 12 residues. Germline-derived CDR1 and CDR2 are SGHDT and YYEEEE. Trimming stripped 2 bases from V and 3 bases from J, with 3 bases between. Here the CDR3 reads CASSLLNQPQHF. In DNA, the CDR3 is TGTGCCAGCAGCTTACTCAATCAGCCCCAGCATTTT.

V usage is TRBV2 and J usage is TRBJ2-7; weak D call: TRBD2 (6 bases). The germline V gene encodes CDR1 SNHLY and CDR2 FYNNEI. CDR3 length: 12 amino acids. V dropped 4 bases and J dropped 6 bases, with 10 bases sitting between them. CDR3 loop: CASSGRGGEQYF. The CDR3 nucleotides are TGTGCCAGCAGTGGGAGGGGAGGCGAGCAGTACTTC.

The V gene is TRBV28, the J gene TRBJ2-3; 14 bases are shared with TRBD2. The CDR3 consists of 17 residues. In germline, CDR1 is MDHEN, CDR2 SYDVKM. Unmatched junction bases numbered 8, after V lost 5 bases and J lost 4 bases. CDR3 bases: TGTGCCAGCAGTCGGGCGGGACTAGCGGGAGAGCCAGATACGCAGTATTTT. It is translated as CASSRAGLAGEPDTQYF.

This chain connects TRBV7-9 to TRBJ2-2; the match to TRBD2 covers 9 bases. Germline loops: CDR1 SEHNR, CDR2 FQNEAQ (reference sequence). This CDR3 comprises 15 residues. Germline trimming cut 0 bases from V and 7 bases from J; bases unmatched to any gene: 3. Written as DNA, the CDR3 is TGTGCCAGCAGCTTAGCAGCGGGAGGCGTCGGGGAGCTGTTTTTT. Translating gives CASSLAAGGVGELFF.

The gene calls are TRBV13 and TRBJ2-3; tentative D call: TRBD2 (6 bases). The CDR3 runs to 16 residues. Trimming left V 4 bases short and J 0 bases short, with 14 bases between. Per the germline V gene, CDR1 is PRHDT and CDR2 is FYEKMQ (reference sequence). CDR3 nucleotide sequence: TGTGCCAGCAGCTCCCGGACTAAGACTAGCACAGATACGCAGTATTTT. Translated, it gives CASSSRTKTSTDTQYF.

In its sample, this clone was seen a few times. The chain uses TRBV6-6 and TRBJ2-3; D perhaps matches TRBD1 (6 bases). CDR1 and CDR2 (germline): MNHNY, SVGAGI (reference sequence). Trimming pared 5 bases from V and 0 bases from J, leaving 15 bases between. CDR3 size: 16 residues. The CDR3 DNA reads TGTGCCAGCAGTCCCCGCACGGGGACAAGCACAGATACGCAGTATTTT. It yields the protein CASSPRTGTSTDTQYF.

The table lists this clone with a few counts. J is TRBJ1-1 and V is TRBV2, with D maybe TRBD1 (6 bases). The CDR3 runs 13 residues. Germline CDR1 is SNHLY and CDR2 is FYNNEI. Trimming stripped 8 bases from V and 7 bases from J, with 17 bases between. CDR3 residues: CASQSRTADEAFF. CDR3 in DNA: TGTGCCAGCCAGAGTCGGACAGCCGATGAAGCTTTCTTT.

Note on this clone: Other DNA sequences in this sample translate to the same CDR3. The V and J genes are TRBV18 and TRBJ2-1; the match to TRBD1 covers 7 bases. CDR3 length: 15 amino acids. J was trimmed by 5 bases and V by 3 bases; bases with no gene match: 7. Germline CDR1 and CDR2: KGHSH and LQKENI. The DNA of the CDR3 is TGTGCCAGCTCACCTCCGGGACAGCCGAACAATGAGCAGTTCTTC. It specifies CASSPPGQPNNEQFF.

This rearrangement joins TRBV7-2 to TRBJ2-1, with TRBD2 matching over 7 bases. J gave up 5 bases and V 5 bases, and 9 bases lay outside the gene matches. The CDR3 runs to 15 residues. The germline gives CDR1 SGHTA, CDR2 FQGNSA. The CDR3 here is CASSIAGTTDNEQFF. The CDR3 nucleotides read TGTGCCAGCAGCATCGCCGGGACTACAGACAATGAGCAGTTCTTC.